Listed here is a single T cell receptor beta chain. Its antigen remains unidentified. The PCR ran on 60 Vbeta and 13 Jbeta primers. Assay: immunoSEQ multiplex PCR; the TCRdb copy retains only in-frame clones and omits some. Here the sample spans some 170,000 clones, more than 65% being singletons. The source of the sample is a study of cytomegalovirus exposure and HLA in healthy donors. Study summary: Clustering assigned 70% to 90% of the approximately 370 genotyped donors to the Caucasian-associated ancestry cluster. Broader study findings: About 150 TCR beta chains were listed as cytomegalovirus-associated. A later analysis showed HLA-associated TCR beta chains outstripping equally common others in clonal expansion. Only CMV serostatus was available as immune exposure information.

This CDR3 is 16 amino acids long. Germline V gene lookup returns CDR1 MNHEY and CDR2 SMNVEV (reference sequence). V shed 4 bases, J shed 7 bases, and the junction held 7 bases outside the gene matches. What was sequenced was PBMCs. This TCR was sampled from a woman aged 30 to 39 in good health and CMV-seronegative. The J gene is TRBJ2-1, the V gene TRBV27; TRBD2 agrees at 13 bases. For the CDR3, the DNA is TGTGCCAGCAGTTCCGGACTAGCGGGAGCGGGGAATGAGCAGTTCTTC. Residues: CASSSGLAGAGNEQFF.